This T cell receptor (beta chain) is drawn from a study of OX40 agonist ivuxolimab in advanced cancers. Overall study: Subjects had a mean age of approximately 60 years, with a range of 23 to 79; less than 90% were male.

CDR1 is SGHAT and CDR2 is FQDESV in the germline V gene (reference sequence). Trimming shortened V by 3 bases and J by 9 bases, and 15 bases separated the two germline ends. There are 14 residues in the CDR3. Using immunoSEQ multiplex PCR, the repertoire was profiled, and TCRdb retains in-frame clones only, with some absent. The profile shows 70,000 or so clones, around 90% of them singletons. The rearrangement links TRBV11-1 to TRBJ2-1; D is possibly TRBD2 (6 bases). This TCR was recovered from an adult with an advanced solid tumor such as melanoma, head and neck, liver or kidney cancer. The sequenced sample was CD4+ or CD8+ T cells sorted from blood, obtained in a trial of the OX40 agonist ivuxolimab. CDR3 loop: CASSFRLESTEQFF. The DNA for the CDR3 is TGTGCCAGCAGCTTTCGACTAGAAAGCACTGAGCAGTTCTTC.